Reported below is one T cell receptor beta chain. Its matching antigen is unknown. The PCR ran on 60 Vbeta and 13 Jbeta primers. Profiling relied on immunoSEQ multiplex PCR, and the TCRdb table lists in-frame clones only, not all of them. The sample has about 190,000 clones; about 83% are singletons. Trimming shortened V by 3 bases and J by 3 bases, and 21 bases separated the two germline ends. This CDR3 is 17 amino acids long. Looked up from germline, CDR1 is SGHAT and CDR2 is FQNNGV. This sample is drawn from a study of cytomegalovirus exposure and HLA in healthy donors. Findings and caveats of the study: The majority of TCR sequences were rare, yet some public TCRs appeared in many donors. Analysis was performed later, and it showed HLA-associated TCR beta chains to be more clonally expanded than equally common others. A few CMV-associated chains were confirmed in vitro to be specific for CMV antigens. A later analysis linked a missense DCLRE1C variant to TCR beta V- and J-gene trimming.

This clonotype was sampled from a man in his forties in good health and CMV-seropositive. This chain joins TRBV11-2 and TRBJ2-7, with D possibly matching TRBD2 (5 bases). The sample comprised PBMCs. In DNA form, the CDR3 reads TGTGCCAGCAGCTTGAACCGCGGGCGGGTCTCCATCTACGAGCAGTACTTC. It is translated as CASSLNRGRVSIYEQYF.